This T cell receptor beta chain was recorded in a study of blood T cells in healthy people across ages. Total RNA was extracted at no less than 5.5 micrograms per sample. It was with a sample-barcoded 5' primer and a J-beta primer mix that a second PCR of about 7 to 12 cycles was run. TCRdb reprocessed the 5' RACE reads via MiXCR and lists one record per CDR3 protein. Of 600,000 to 1,000,000 distinct CDR3 sequences detected, roughly 60% appear once; the ten largest clones hold approximately 20%. The TCR originated in a man younger than 45 in good health. Sequenced sample: blood.

The CDR3 sequence is CASSLGTGRDYGYTF. The CDR3 coding sequence is TGTGCCAGCAGTTTGGGGACAGGTCGGGACTATGGCTACACCTTC. V is TRBV27 and J is TRBJ1-2; 8 bases line up with TRBD1. This CDR3 has 15 residues. The V and J ends lost 3 bases and 3 bases, in that order; junction bases with no gene match: 6. Germline V gives CDR1 MNHEY, CDR2 SMNVEV (reference sequence).